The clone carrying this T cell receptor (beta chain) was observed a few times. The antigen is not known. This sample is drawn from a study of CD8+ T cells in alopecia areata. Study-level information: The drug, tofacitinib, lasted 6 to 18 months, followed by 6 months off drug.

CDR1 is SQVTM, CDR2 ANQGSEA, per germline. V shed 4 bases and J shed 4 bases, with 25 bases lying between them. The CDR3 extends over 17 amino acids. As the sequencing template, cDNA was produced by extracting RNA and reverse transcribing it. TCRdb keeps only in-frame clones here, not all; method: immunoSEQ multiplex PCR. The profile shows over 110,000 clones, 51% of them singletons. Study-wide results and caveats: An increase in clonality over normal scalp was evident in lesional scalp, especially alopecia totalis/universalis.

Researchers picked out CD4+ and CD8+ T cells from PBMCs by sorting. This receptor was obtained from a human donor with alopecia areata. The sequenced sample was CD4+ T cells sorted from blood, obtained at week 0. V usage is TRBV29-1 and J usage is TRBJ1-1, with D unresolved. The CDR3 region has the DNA TGCAGCGTTGTTGCCCCACAGCAGAGCGCTAGGAGCACTGAAGCTTTCTTT. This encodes CSVVAPQQSARSTEAFF.